This entry describes one T cell receptor beta chain. Its antigen is currently unknown. The sample originates from a study of blood T cells in healthy people across ages. Next came a second PCR, run for about 6 to 12 cycles, which used a sample-barcoded 5' primer along with a J-beta primer mix. MiXCR, applied by TCRdb to the 5' RACE reads, yields one record per CDR3 protein. The top ten hold roughly 26% of the sample, which has approximately 800,000 distinct CDR3 sequences, 62% seen once. The study, taken as a whole, reports: Relative to aged donors, long-lived donors carried more naive CD4+ cells and displayed higher diversity.

Trimming took 3 bases from V and 4 from J; bases not matched to a gene: 13. CDR1 and CDR2 (germline): SGHTA, FQGTGA. The CDR3 spans 18 residues. The clonotype was recovered from a man younger than 45 in good health. Source material: blood. This chain connects TRBV7-3 to TRBJ1-4; 8 bases line up with TRBD1. CDR3 in DNA: TGTGCCAGCAGCTTCCGTGCGCCGGGACAGGCGGGTAATGAAAAACTGTTTTTT. It encodes CASSFRAPGQAGNEKLFF.